The source of this TCR beta chain is a study of blood T cell repertoires in COVID-19. Study information: The United States, Italy and Spain supplied acute and convalescent COVID-19 samples. PBMCs, B-cell-depleted T cells, or T cells provided the cDNA or gDNA that made up the material.

Seattle's enrolled individuals joined amid active infection and were then monitored longitudinally. Original methodology: Researchers report that nucleated cell counts were estimated from reference gene primer amplification. The data were produced by immunoSEQ multiplex PCR, yet TCRdb's version contains in-frame clones alone and is incomplete. The DNA gave D and trimming, while V, J and clone size come from that table. The sample carries some 400,000 clones, more than 75% recorded once. From germline, CDR1 is SGHTA and CDR2 FQGNSA. This CDR3 is 14 amino acids long. The ends were cut back, 8 bases at V and 5 bases at J, with 18 bases in the middle.

The sequencing sample was made of peripheral blood. This TCR derives from an older woman with COVID-19, enrolled during active disease. The chain links TRBV7-2 to TRBJ1-1; D is possibly TRBD1 (6 bases). CDR3 DNA sequence: TGTGCCAGCCTCAAACAGGGCTTCGGGACTGAAGCTTTCTTT. This translates into CASLKQGFGTEAFF.